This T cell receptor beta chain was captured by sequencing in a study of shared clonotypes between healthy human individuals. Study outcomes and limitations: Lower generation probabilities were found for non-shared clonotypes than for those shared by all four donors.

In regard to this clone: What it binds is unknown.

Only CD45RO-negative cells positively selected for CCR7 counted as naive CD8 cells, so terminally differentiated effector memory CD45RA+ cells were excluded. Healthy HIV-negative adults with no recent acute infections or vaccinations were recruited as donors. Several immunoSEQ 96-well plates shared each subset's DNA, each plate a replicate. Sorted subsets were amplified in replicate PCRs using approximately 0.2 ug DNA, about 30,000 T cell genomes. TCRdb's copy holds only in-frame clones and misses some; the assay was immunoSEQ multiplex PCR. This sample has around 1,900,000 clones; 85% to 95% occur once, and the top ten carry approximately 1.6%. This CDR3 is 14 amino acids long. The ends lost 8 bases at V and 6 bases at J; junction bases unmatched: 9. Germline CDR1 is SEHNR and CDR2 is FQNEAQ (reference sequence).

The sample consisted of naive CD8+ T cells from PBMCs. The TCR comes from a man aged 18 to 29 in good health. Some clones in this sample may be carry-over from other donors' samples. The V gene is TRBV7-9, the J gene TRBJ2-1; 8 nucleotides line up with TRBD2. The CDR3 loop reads CASEAGLAGNEQFF. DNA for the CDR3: TGTGCCAGCGAAGCCGGACTAGCAGGCAATGAGCAGTTCTTC.